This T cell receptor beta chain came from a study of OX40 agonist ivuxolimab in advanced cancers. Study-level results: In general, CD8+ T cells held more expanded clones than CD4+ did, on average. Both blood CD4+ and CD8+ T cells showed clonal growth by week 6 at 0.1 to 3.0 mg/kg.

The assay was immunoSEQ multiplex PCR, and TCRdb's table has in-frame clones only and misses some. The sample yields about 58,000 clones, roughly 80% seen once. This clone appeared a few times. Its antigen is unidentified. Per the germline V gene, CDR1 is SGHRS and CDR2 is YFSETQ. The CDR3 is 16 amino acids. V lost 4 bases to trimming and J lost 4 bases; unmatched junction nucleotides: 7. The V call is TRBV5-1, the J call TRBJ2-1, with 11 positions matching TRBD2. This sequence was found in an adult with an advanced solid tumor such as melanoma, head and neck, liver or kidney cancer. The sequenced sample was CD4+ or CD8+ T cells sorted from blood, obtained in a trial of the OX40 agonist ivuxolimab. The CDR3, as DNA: TGCGCCAGCAGCACGTCGACTAGCGGGGCTTACAATGAGCAGTTCTTC. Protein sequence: CASSTSTSGAYNEQFF.